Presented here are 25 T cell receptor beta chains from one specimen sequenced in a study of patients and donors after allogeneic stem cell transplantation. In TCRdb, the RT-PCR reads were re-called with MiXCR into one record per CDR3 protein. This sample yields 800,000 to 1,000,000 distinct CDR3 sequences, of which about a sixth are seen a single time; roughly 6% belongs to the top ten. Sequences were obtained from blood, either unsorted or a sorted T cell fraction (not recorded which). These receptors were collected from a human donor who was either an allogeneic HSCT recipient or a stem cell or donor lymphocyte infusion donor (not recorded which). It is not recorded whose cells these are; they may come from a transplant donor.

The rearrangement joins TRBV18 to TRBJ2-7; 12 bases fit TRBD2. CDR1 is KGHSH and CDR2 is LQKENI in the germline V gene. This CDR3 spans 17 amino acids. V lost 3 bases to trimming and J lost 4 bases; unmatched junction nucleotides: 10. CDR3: CASSPRNGLAGQYEQYF. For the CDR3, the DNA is TGTGCCAGCTCACCTCGAAATGGACTAGCGGGACAGTACGAGCAGTACTTC.

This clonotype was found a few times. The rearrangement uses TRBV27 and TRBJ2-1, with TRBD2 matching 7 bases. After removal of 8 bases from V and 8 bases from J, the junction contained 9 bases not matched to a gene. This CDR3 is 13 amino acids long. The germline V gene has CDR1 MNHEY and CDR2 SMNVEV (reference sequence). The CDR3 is CASGRVPNDEQFF. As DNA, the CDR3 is TGTGCCAGCGGGAGGGTCCCCAACGATGAGCAGTTCTTC.

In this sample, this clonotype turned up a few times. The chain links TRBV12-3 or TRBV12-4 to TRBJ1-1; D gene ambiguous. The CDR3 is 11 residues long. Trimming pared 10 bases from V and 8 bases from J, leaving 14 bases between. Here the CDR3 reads CATRMGIEAFF. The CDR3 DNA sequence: TGTGCCACTCGGATGGGTATCGAAGCTTTCTTT.

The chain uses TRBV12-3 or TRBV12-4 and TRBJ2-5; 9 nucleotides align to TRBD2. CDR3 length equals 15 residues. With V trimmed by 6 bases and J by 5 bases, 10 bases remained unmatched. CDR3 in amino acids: CASSPVAGGLETQYF. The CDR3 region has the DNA TGTGCCAGCAGCCCGGTGGCGGGGGGGTTGGAGACCCAGTACTTC.

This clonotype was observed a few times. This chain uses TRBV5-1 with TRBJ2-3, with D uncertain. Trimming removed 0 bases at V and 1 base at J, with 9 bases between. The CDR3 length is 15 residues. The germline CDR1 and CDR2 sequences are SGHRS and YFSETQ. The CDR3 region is CASSLDGAGTDTQYF. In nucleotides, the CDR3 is TGCGCCAGCAGCTTGGACGGTGCTGGCACAGATACGCAGTATTTT.

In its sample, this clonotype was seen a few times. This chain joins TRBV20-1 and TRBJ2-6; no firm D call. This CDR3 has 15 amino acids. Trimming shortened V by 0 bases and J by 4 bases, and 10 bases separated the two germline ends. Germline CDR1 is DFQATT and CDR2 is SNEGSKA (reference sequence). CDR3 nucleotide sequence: TGCAGTGCTAGAGACCTGGGTGCGGGGGCCAACGTCCTGACTTTC. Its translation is CSARDLGAGANVLTF.

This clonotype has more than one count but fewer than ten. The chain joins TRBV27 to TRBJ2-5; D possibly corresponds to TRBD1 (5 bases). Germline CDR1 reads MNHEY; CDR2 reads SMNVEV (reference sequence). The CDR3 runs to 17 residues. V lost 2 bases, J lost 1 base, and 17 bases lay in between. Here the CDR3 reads CASSLTRTTRIQETQYF. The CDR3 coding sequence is TGTGCCAGCAGTTTAACGAGGACAACACGCATCCAAGAGACCCAGTACTTC.

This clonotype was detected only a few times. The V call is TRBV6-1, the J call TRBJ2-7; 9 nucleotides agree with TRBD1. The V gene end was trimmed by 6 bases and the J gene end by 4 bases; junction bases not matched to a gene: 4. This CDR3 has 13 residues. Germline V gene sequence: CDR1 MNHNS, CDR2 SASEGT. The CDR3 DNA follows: TGTGCCAGCAGGGGGACAGGGTGGTACGAGCAGTACTTC. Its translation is CASRGTGWYEQYF.

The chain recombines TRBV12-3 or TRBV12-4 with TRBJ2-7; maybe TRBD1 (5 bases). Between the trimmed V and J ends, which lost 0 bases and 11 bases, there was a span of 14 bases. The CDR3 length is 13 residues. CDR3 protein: CASSLAQGNSEYF. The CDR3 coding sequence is TGTGCCAGCAGTTTAGCTCAGGGAAACTCCGAGTACTTC.

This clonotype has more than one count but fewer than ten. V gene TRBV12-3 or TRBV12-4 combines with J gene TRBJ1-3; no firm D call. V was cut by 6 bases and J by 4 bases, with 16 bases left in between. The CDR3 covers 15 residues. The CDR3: CASSLTLKGGNTIYF. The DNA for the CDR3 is TGTGCCAGCAGCCTAACCCTTAAAGGAGGAAACACCATATATTTT.

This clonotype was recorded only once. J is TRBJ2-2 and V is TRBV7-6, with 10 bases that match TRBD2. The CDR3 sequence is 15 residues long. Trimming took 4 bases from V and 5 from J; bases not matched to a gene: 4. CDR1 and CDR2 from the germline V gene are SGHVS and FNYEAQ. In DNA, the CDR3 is TGTGCCAGCAGCTCGCCACTAGCGGGAACCGGGGAGCTGTTTTTT. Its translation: CASSSPLAGTGELFF.

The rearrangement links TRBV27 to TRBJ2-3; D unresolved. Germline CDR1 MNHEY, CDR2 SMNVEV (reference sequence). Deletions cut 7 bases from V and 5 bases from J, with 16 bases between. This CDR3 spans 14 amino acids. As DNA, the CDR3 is TGTGCCAGCACCTCCCAGGTGGGGAAAGATACGCAGTATTTT. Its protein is CASTSQVGKDTQYF.

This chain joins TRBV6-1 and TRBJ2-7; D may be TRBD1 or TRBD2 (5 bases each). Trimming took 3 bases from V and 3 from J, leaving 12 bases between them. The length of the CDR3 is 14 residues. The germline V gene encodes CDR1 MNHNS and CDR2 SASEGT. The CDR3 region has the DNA TGTGCCAGCAGTGAGAGGGCAGGGATCTACGAGCAGTACTTC. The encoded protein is CASSERAGIYEQYF.

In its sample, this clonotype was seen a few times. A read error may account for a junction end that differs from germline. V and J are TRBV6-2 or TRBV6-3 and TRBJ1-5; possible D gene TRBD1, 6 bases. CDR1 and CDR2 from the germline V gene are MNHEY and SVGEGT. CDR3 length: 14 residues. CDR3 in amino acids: CASTYGQLNQPQHF. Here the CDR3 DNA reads TGTGCCAGCACTTACGGACAGCTTAATCAGCCCCAGCATTTT.

The CDR3 DNA is TGCAGTGCTAGGTCCTCGGGGGGGCTGGCAGCTTTCTTT. It yields the protein CSARSSGGLAAFF. The chain employs TRBV20-1 and TRBJ1-1, with a weak D call TRBD1 (6 bases). Trimming stripped 3 bases from V and 10 bases from J, with 18 bases between. Germline-derived CDR1 and CDR2 are DFQATT and SNEGSKA (reference sequence). This CDR3 has 13 residues.

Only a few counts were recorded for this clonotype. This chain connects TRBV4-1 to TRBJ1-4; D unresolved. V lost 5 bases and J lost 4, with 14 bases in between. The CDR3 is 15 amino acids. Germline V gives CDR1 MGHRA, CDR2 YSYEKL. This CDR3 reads CASSFRESINEKLFF. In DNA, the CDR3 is TGCGCCAGCAGCTTTCGAGAGTCTATTAATGAAAAACTGTTTTTT.

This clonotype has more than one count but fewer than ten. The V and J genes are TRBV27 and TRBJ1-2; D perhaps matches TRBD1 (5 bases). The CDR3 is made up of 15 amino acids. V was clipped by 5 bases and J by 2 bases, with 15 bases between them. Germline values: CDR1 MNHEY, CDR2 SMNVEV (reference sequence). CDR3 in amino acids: CASSAGLRTNYGYTF. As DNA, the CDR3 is TGTGCCAGCAGTGCGGGACTCCGGACGAACTATGGCTACACCTTC.

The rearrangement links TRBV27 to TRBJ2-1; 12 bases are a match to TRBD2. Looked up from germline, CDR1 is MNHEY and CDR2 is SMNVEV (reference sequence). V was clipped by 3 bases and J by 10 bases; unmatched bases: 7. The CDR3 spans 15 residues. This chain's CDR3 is CASSFLAGGHSEQFF. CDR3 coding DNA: TGTGCCAGCAGTTTCCTAGCGGGAGGGCATAGCGAGCAGTTCTTC.

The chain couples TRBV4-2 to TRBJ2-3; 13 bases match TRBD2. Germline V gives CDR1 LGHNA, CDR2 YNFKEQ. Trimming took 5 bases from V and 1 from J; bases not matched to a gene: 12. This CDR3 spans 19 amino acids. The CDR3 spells CASSTGTSGEGGGTDTQYF. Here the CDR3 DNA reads TGTGCCAGCAGCACAGGGACTAGCGGGGAGGGCGGTGGCACAGATACGCAGTATTTT.

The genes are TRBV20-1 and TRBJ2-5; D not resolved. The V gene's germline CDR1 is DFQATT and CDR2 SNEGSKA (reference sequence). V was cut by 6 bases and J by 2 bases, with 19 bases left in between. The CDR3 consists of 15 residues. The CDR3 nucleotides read TGCAGTGCAACCCCAACCCACCTATCTCAAGAGACCCAGTACTTC. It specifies CSATPTHLSQETQYF.

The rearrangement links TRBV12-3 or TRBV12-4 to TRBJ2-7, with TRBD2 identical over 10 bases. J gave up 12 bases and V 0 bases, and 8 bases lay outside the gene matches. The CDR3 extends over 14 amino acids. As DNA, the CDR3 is TGTGCCAGCAGTTTAGCTGGAGCGGGAGGGCCCCTGTACTTC. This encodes CASSLAGAGGPLYF.

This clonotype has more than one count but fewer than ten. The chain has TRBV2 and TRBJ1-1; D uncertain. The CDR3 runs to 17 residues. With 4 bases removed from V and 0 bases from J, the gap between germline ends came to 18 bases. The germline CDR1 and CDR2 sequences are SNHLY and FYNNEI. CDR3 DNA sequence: TGTGCCAGCAGTGCAGTAGGTATACTAGACTTGAACACTGAAGCTTTCTTT. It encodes CASSAVGILDLNTEAFF.

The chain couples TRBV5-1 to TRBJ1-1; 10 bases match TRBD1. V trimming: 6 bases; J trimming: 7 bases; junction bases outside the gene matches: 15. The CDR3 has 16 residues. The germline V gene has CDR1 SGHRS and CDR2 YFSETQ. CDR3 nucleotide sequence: TGCGCCAGCACCAACTTGGGGGGACAGGGGATCGTTGAAGCTTTCTTT. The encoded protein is CASTNLGGQGIVEAFF.

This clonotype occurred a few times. The CDR3 DNA sequence: TGTGCCATCAGTGAGAAGAGTAGCGGCACAGATACGCAGTATTTT. Its translation: CAISEKSSGTDTQYF. The gene calls are TRBV10-3 and TRBJ2-3, with D possibly TRBD2 on 5 matching bases. CDR1 is ENHRY, CDR2 SYGVKD, per germline. V was cut by 2 bases and J by 1 base, with 10 bases left in between. This CDR3 comprises 15 residues.

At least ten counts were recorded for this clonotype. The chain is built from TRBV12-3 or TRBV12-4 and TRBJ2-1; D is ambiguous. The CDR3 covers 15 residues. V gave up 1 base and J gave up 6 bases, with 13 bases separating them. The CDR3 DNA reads TGTGCCAGCAGTTTAGGAGTCTACGGCCTCAATGAGCAGTTCTTC. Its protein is CASSLGVYGLNEQFF.